This T cell receptor (beta chain) was documented in a study of Tregs in tolerant kidney transplant recipients. Mixed chimerism was transient after nonmyeloablative marrow transplants from related graft donors. Unstimulated Tregs (CD4+CD25+CD127-) and CD4+CD25- non-Tregs were sorted from PBMCs. To note about this clone: Its specificity is not known. The CDR3 extends 3 residues past the end of the read, so its final part is completed from the germline J gene.

Findings and limits, study-wide: Expanding Tregs on activated donor B cells appeared to best identify donor-specific TCRbeta clones. Biological reproducibility was not directly addressed, but technical replication error appeared minimal.

The CDR3 consists of 13 residues. Germline V gene lookup returns CDR1 SGHDT and CDR2 YYEEEE. V gave up 7 bases and J gave up 6 bases; unmatched junction bases: 7. Profiling relied on immunoSEQ multiplex PCR, and the TCRdb table lists in-frame clones only, not all of them. The ten top clones account for 3.5%, within a sample of some 15,000 clones. The sequenced sample was CD4+ T cells from blood (PBMCs), obtained 12 months after the transplant. This chain joins TRBV5-6 and TRBJ2-7; 10 nucleotides agree with TRBD1. This sequence originates from a human patient who received a combined kidney and bone marrow transplant. Some T cells may originate from the graft donor. The DNA read from the CDR3 is TGTGCCAGCCGGACCGGGACAGGGGCCGAG. Protein: CASRTGTGAE. The complete CDR3 reads CASRTGTGAEQYF.